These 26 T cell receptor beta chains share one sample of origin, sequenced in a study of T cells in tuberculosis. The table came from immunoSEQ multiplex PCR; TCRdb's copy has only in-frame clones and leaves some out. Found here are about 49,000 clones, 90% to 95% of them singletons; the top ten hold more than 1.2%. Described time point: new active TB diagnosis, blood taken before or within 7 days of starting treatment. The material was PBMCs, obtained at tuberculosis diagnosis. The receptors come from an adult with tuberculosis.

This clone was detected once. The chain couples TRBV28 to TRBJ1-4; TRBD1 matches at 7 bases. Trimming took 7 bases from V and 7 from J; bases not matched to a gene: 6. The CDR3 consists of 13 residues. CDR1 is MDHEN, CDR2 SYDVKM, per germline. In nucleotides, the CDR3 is TGTGCCAGCACACAGGGGAGAGGTGAAAAACTGTTTTTT. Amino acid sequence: CASTQGRGEKLFF.

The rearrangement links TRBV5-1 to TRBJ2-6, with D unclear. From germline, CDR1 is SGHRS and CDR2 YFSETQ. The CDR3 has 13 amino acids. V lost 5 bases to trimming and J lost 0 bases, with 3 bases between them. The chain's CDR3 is CASRASGANVLTF. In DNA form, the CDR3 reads TGCGCCAGCAGGGCCTCTGGGGCCAACGTCCTGACTTTC.

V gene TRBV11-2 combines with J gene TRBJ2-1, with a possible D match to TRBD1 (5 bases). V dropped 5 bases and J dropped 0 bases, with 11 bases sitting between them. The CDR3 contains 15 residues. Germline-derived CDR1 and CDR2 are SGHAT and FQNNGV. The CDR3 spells CASSPYRSSYNEQFF. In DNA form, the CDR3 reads TGTGCCAGCAGCCCATACAGGAGCTCCTACAATGAGCAGTTCTTC.

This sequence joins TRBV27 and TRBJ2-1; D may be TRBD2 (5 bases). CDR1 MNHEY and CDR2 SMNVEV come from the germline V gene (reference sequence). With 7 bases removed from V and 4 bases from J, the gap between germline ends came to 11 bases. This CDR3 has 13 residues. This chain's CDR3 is CASKDWDYNEQFF. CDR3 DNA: TGTGCCAGCAAGGACTGGGATTACAATGAGCAGTTCTTC.

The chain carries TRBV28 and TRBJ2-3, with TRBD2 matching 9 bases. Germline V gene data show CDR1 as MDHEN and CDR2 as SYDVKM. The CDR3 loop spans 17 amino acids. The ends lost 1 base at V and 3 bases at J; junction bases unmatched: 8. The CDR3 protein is CASSLLSAGGGTDTQYF. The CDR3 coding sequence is TGTGCCAGCAGTTTATTGTCAGCGGGAGGTGGGACAGATACGCAGTATTTT.

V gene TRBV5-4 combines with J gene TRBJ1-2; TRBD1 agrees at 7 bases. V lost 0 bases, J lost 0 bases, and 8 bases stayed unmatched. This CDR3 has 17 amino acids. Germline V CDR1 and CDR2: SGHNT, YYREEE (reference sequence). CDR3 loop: CASSLGAPGQTNYGYTF. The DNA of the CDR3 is TGTGCCAGCAGCTTGGGGGCTCCGGGACAGACTAACTATGGCTACACCTTC.

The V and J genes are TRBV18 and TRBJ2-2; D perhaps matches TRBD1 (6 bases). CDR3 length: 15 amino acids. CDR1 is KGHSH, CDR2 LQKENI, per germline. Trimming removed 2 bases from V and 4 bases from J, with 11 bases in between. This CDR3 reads CASSPNRVSTGELFF. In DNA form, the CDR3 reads TGTGCCAGCTCACCAAACAGGGTATCCACCGGGGAGCTGTTTTTT.

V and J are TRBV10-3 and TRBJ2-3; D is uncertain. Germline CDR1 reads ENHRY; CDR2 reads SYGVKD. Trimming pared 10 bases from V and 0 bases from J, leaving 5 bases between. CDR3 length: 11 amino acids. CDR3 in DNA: TGTGCCACACAGAGCACAGATACGCAGTATTTT. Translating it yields CATQSTDTQYF.

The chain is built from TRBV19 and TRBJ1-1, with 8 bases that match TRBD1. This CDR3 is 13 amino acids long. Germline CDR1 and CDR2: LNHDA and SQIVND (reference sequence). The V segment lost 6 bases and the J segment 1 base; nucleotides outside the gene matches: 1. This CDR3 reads CASSDRGNTEAFF. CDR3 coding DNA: TGTGCCAGTAGCGACAGGGGGAACACTGAAGCTTTCTTT.

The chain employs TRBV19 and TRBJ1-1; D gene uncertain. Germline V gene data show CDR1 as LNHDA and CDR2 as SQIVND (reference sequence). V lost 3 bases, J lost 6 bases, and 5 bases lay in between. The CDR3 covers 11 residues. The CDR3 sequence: CASSITAEAFF. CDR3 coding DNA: TGTGCCAGTAGTATCACAGCTGAAGCTTTCTTT.

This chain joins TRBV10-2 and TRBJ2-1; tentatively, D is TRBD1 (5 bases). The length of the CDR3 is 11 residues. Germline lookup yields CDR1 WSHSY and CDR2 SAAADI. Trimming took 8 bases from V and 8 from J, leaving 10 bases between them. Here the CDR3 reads CASRQGYEQFF. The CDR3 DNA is TGCGCCAGCCGGCAGGGCTATGAGCAGTTCTTC.

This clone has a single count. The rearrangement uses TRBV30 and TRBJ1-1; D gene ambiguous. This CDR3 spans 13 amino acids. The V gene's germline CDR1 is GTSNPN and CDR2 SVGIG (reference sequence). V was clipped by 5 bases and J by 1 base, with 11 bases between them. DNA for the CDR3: TGTGCCTGGGCGGATAATTGGAACACTGAAGCTTTCTTT. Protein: CAWADNWNTEAFF.

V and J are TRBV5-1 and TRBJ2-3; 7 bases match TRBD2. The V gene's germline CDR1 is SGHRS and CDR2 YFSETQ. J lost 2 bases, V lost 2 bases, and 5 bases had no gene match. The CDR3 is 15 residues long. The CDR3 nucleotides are TGCGCCAGCAGCTTCGGGCTAGCGGTCACAGATACGCAGTATTTT. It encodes CASSFGLAVTDTQYF.

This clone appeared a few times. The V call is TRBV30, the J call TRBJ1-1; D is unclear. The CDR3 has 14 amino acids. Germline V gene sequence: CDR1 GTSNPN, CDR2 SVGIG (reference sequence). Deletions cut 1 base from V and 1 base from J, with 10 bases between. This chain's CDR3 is CAWSERRENTEAFF. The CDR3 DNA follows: TGTGCCTGGAGTGAGCGACGGGAGAACACTGAAGCTTTCTTT. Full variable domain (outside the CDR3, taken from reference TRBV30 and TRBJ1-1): SQTIHQWPATLVQPVGSPLSLECTVEGTSNPNLYWYRQAAGRGLQLLFYSVGIGQISSEVPQNLSASRPQDRQFILSSKKLLLSDSGFYLCAWSERRENTEAFFGQGTRLTVV.

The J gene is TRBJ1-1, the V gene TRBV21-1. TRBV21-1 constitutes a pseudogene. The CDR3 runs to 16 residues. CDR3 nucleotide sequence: TGTGCCAGCAGCAACGACCTAGGACTGACGAACACTGAAGCTTTCTTT. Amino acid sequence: CASSNDLGLTNTEAFF.

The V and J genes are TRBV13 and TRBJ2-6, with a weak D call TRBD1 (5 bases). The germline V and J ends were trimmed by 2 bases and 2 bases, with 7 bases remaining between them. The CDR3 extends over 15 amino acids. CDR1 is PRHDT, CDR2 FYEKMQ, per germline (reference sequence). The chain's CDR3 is CASSLTGAGANVLTF. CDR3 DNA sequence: TGTGCCAGCAGCTTAACAGGAGCTGGGGCCAACGTCCTGACTTTC.

The DNA for the CDR3 is TGTGCCAGCAGCTTGTCCTCCAGGAGGAATGAAAAACTGTTTTTT. Translation: CASSLSSRRNEKLFF. The rearrangement uses TRBV5-4 and TRBJ1-4, with D uncertain. V gave up 1 base and J gave up 5 bases, with 12 bases separating them. The germline gives CDR1 SGHNT, CDR2 YYREEE (reference sequence). This CDR3 is built from 15 residues.

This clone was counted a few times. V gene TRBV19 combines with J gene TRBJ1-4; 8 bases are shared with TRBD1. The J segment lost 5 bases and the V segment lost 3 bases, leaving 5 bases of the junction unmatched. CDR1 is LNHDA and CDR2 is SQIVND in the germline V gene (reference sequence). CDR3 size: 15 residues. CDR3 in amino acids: CASSIRRQGNEKLFF. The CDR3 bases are TGTGCCAGTAGTATTCGGCGACAGGGGAATGAAAAACTGTTTTTT.

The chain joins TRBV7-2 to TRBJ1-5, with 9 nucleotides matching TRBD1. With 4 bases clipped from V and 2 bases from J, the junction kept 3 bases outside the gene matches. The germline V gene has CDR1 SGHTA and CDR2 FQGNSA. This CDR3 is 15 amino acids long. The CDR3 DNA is TGTGCCAGCAGCTCTACAGGGGGCGGCAATCAGCCCCAGCATTTT. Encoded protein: CASSSTGGGNQPQHF.

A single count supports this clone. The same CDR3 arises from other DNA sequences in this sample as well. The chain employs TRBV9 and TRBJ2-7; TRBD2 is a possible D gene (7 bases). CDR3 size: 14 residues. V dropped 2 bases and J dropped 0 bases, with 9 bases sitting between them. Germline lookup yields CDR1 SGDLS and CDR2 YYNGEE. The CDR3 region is CASSVAGASYEQYF. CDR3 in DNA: TGTGCCAGCAGCGTGGCGGGGGCCTCCTACGAGCAGTACTTC.

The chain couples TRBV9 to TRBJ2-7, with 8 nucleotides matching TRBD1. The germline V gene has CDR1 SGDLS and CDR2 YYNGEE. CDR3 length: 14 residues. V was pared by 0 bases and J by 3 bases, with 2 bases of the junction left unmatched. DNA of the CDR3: TGTGCCAGCAGCGTAGAGGGGACAGGCTACGAGCAGTACTTC. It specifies CASSVEGTGYEQYF.

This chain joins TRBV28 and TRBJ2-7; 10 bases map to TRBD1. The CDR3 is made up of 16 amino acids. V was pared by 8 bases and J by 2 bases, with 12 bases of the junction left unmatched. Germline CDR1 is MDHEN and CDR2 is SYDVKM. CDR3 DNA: TGTGCCAGCTTTGGTTCCCGCGGGACAGGGGCCTACGAGCAGTACTTC. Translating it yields CASFGSRGTGAYEQYF.

This chain's CDR3 is CASSVAGGREKLFF. The CDR3 DNA follows: TGTGCCAGCAGTGTGGCCGGGGGACGGGAAAAACTGTTTTTT. The chain recombines TRBV6-1 with TRBJ1-4, with a weak D call TRBD1 (5 bases). The length of the CDR3 is 14 residues. V was clipped by 4 bases and J by 8 bases, with 14 bases between them. Germline V gene data show CDR1 as MNHNS and CDR2 as SASEGT.

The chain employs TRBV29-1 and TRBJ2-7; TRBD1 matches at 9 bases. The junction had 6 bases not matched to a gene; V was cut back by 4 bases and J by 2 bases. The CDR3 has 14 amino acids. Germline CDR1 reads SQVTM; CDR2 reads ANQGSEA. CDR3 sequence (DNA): TGCAGCGTTGTACGGACAGGGGCGACCTACGAGCAGTACTTC. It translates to CSVVRTGATYEQYF.

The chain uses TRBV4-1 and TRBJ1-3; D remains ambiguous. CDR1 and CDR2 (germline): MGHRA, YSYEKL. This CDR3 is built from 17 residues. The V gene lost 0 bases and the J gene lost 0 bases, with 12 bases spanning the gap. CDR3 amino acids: CASSQDPSPLSGNTIYF. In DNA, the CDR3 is TGCGCCAGCAGCCAAGATCCCTCCCCCCTCTCTGGAAACACCATATATTTT.

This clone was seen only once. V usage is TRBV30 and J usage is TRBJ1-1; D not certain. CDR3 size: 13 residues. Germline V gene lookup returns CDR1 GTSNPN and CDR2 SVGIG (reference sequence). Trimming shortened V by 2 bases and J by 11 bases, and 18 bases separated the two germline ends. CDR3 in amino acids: CAWSTRTPPRAFF. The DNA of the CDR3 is TGTGCCTGGAGTACCCGGACTCCCCCGAGGGCTTTCTTT.